These T cell receptor beta chains were read from a single sample in a study of response to subunit inactivated influenza vaccine. TCRdb processed the RT-PCR reads anew with MiXCR; each CDR3 protein has one entry. The data show around 600,000 distinct CDR3 sequences, roughly 10% seen once. These data were likewise used in another study, on T cells expressing NK-cell markers.

Sequencing used PBMCs from blood, obtained on the day of vaccination. The receptors originated from a man in his forties or fifties who received an inactivated influenza vaccine. CDR3s include the opening cysteine and the closing phenylalanine or tryptophan. The D gene is left open where the match is weak. Only some rows state a clone size, as once, few, many or a class for expanded clones.

V gene	clone size	CDR3 length	J gene	D gene	CDR3 protein	CDR3 DNA
TRBV6-2/TRBV6-3	NA	15	TRBJ2-7	TRBD2	CASTEQRGRPGEQYF	TGTGCCAGCACCGAACAGCGCGGGAGGCCGGGTGAGCAGTACTTC
TRBV7-6	NA	16	TRBJ2-2	NA	CASSPFAGGITGELFF	TGTGCCAGCAGCCCGTTCGCAGGGGGGATAACCGGGGAGCTGTTTTTT
TRBV10-3	NA	15	TRBJ1-1	NA	CAISESTPLGTEAFF	TGTGCCATCAGTGAGTCTACACCCTTGGGCACTGAAGCTTTCTTT
TRBV7-3	many	13	TRBJ2-7	NA	CASSLGSVYEQYF	TGTGCCAGCAGCCTCGGGTCAGTTTACGAGCAGTACTTC
TRBV12-3/TRBV12-4	many	14	TRBJ2-2	NA	CATRETGRTGELFF	TGTGCCACGCGTGAGACAGGACGCACCGGGGAGCTGTTTTTT
TRBV5-1	NA	15	TRBJ2-7	NA	CASSLSAGSGYEQYF	TGCGCCAGCAGCTTGAGTGCGGGAAGCGGCTACGAGCAGTACTTC
TRBV11-3	few	13	TRBJ2-5	NA	CASSLEVYETQYF	TGTGCCAGCAGCTTAGAAGTCTATGAGACCCAGTACTTC
TRBV15	few	13	TRBJ2-7	NA	CATSRETGWEQYF	TGTGCCACCAGCAGAGAAACGGGGTGGGAGCAGTACTTC
TRBV24-1	few	13	TRBJ2-1	TRBD1	CAIGQGTYNEQFF	TGTGCCATTGGACAGGGCACCTACAATGAGCAGTTCTTC
TRBV7-9	NA	13	TRBJ1-2	NA	CASSLAFGSGYTF	TGTGCCAGCAGCCTAGCTTTTGGATCTGGCTACACCTTC
TRBV7-2	NA	14	TRBJ2-7	TRBD2	CASSFGLVPYEQYF	TGTGCCAGCAGCTTCGGACTAGTACCCTACGAGCAGTACTTC
TRBV7-9	NA	15	TRBJ2-1	TRBD2	CASSPSGGRYNEQFF	TGTGCCAGCAGCCCTAGCGGGGGGCGCTACAATGAGCAGTTCTTC
TRBV2	few	15	TRBJ1-1	NA	CASSEEAGWSTEAFF	TGTGCCAGCAGTGAAGAGGCAGGGTGGAGCACTGAAGCTTTCTTT
TRBV12-3/TRBV12-4	NA	13	TRBJ2-7	NA	CASSSIYSVEQYF	TGTGCCAGCAGTTCCATTTATAGCGTGGAGCAGTACTTC
TRBV27	NA	15	TRBJ2-5	TRBD2	CASSLGLAGGRTQYF	TGTGCCAGCAGTTTGGGACTAGCGGGGGGGCGGACCCAGTACTTC
TRBV11-2	NA	15	TRBJ2-2	NA	CASSLGSGAAGELFF	TGTGCCAGCAGCTTAGGGTCAGGGGCTGCCGGGGAGCTGTTTTTT
TRBV28	few	12	TRBJ1-2	NA	CASRERGHGYTF	TGTGCCAGCAGGGAGCGTGGTCATGGCTACACCTTC
TRBV9	NA	15	TRBJ2-7	TRBD2	CASSKEGLAGNEQYF	TGTGCCAGCAGCAAAGAGGGACTAGCGGGGAACGAGCAGTACTTC
TRBV11-2	NA	14	TRBJ2-2	NA	CASSSLDPTGELFF	TGTGCCAGCAGCTCCCTAGACCCGACCGGGGAGCTGTTTTTT
TRBV12-3/TRBV12-4	many	12	TRBJ1-3	TRBD1	CASSTIGQGVYF	TGTGCCAGCAGTACGATAGGACAGGGAGTGTATTTT
TRBV10-3	NA	14	TRBJ2-3	NA	CANSLGSGTDTQYF	TGTGCCAACTCTCTAGGATCCGGCACAGATACGCAGTATTTT
TRBV11-2	few	18	TRBJ2-2	NA	CASSPEGAGLGNTGELFF	TGTGCCAGCAGCCCCGAGGGGGCGGGGTTAGGCAACACCGGGGAGCTGTTTTTT
TRBV15	few	17	TRBJ1-4	TRBD1	CATSRDPPGRGDEKLFF	TGTGCCACCAGCAGAGATCCCCCTGGCAGGGGGGATGAAAAACTGTTTTTT
TRBV5-1	few	13	TRBJ1-2	TRBD1	CASRQGSGYGYTF	TGCGCCAGCAGACAGGGGTCCGGCTATGGCTACACCTTC
TRBV7-2	once	15	TRBJ2-1	NA	CASSLAKGGADEQFF	TGTGCCAGCAGCTTAGCTAAGGGTGGGGCCGATGAGCAGTTCTTC
TRBV12-3/TRBV12-4	few	14	TRBJ1-5	NA	CASSLARRNQPQHF	TGTGCCAGCAGTTTAGCCAGGAGAAATCAGCCCCAGCATTTT
TRBV5-1	few	15	TRBJ2-1	TRBD1	CASSWGTGAYNEQFF	TGCGCCAGCAGCTGGGGGACAGGGGCCTACAATGAGCAGTTCTTC
TRBV7-9	NA	16	TRBJ2-3	TRBD1	CASSLRGQGYSDTQYF	TGTGCCAGCAGCTTACGAGGACAGGGGTACTCAGATACGCAGTATTTT
TRBV6-2/TRBV6-3	NA	15	TRBJ2-2	NA	CASSYYRVNTGKLFF	TGTGCCAGCAGTTATTACAGGGTCAACACCGGGAAGCTGTTTTTT
TRBV7-9	few	15	TRBJ2-7	TRBD2	CASSPIGTSVYEQYF	TGTGCCAGCAGTCCTATCGGGACTAGCGTATACGAGCAGTACTTC
TRBV7-2	many	17	TRBJ2-2	NA	CASSLVSAVANTGELFF	TGTGCCAGCAGCTTAGTTTCCGCGGTCGCGAACACCGGGGAGCTGTTTTTT
TRBV7-2	few	15	TRBJ1-1	NA	CASSPGGGMGTEAFF	TGTGCCAGCAGCCCTGGTGGGGGTATGGGCACTGAAGCTTTCTTT
TRBV20-1	few	15	TRBJ2-5	TRBD2	CSATGTSGNQETQYF	TGCAGTGCCACCGGGACTAGCGGGAATCAAGAGACCCAGTACTTC
TRBV5-5	few	16	TRBJ1-5	NA	CASSALSGQINQPQHF	TGTGCCAGCAGCGCTTTAAGCGGACAGATCAATCAGCCCCAGCATTTT
TRBV20-1	few	13	TRBJ1-2	NA	CSARTGGLYGYTF	TGCAGTGCTAGGACAGGCGGCCTTTATGGCTACACCTTC
TRBV6-2/TRBV6-3	many	14	TRBJ1-1	TRBD1	CASRLTGLNTEAFF	TGTGCCAGCCGGTTGACAGGGCTGAACACTGAAGCTTTCTTT
TRBV12-3/TRBV12-4	NA	12	TRBJ2-1	TRBD1	CASNQGAGEQFF	TGTGCCAGCAATCAGGGGGCAGGGGAGCAGTTCTTC
TRBV13	NA	16	TRBJ2-3	TRBD2	CASSLQSAGATDTQYF	TGTGCCAGCAGCTTACAATCAGCGGGGGCCACAGATACGCAGTATTTT
TRBV9	few	15	TRBJ2-2	NA	CASSEGFSNTGELFF	TGTGCCAGCAGCGAGGGGTTTTCGAACACCGGGGAGCTGTTTTTT
TRBV20-1	NA	12	TRBJ1-1	NA	CSATDGNTEAFF	TGCAGTGCCACGGACGGGAACACTGAAGCTTTCTTT
TRBV24-1	few	15	TRBJ2-2	NA	CATSDLRQNGGELFF	TGTGCCACCAGTGATTTGAGACAGAATGGGGGGGAGCTGTTTTTT
TRBV5-1	NA	13	TRBJ2-1	NA	CASSPSGGSEQFF	TGCGCCAGCAGCCCCAGTGGGGGTTCTGAGCAGTTCTTC
TRBV27	few	20	TRBJ1-6	TRBD1	CASSSTFALQTTGTDSPLHF	TGTGCCAGCAGTTCCACTTTCGCCCTCCAAACGACAGGGACTGACTCACCCCTCCACTTT
TRBV5-1	NA	14	TRBJ2-2	NA	CASSIRVTTGELFF	TGCGCCAGCAGCATAAGAGTAACCACCGGGGAGCTGTTTTTT
TRBV10-3	few	20	TRBJ2-2	TRBD2	CAISDGIGLADRGNTGELFF	TGTGCCATCAGTGACGGAATCGGACTAGCGGACCGGGGAAACACCGGGGAGCTGTTTTTT
TRBV20-1	few	14	TRBJ1-5	TRBD1	CSARGQGPNQPQHF	TGCAGTGCGAGGGGACAGGGGCCGAATCAGCCCCAGCATTTT
TRBV3-1	few	17	TRBJ2-3	TRBD2	CASSQARASGGSDTQYF	TGTGCCAGCAGCCAAGCTCGGGCTAGCGGGGGTTCAGATACGCAGTATTTT
TRBV27	few	14	TRBJ1-1	TRBD1	CASRATGGFTEAFF	TGTGCCAGCAGAGCGACAGGGGGTTTCACTGAAGCTTTCTTT
TRBV12-3/TRBV12-4	few	10	TRBJ2-2	NA	CASRSGELFF	TGTGCCAGCAGGTCCGGGGAGCTGTTTTTT
TRBV29-1	NA	12	TRBJ2-5	NA	CSVAVQKETQYF	TGCAGCGTTGCAGTGCAGAAAGAGACCCAGTACTTC
TRBV14	once	14	TRBJ2-7	NA	CASSQDIRRYEQYF	TGTGCCAGCAGCCAAGATATCAGGAGGTACGAGCAGTACTTC
TRBV11-2	few	16	TRBJ2-6	NA	CASSRTVSSGANVLTF	TGTGCCAGCAGCCGGACAGTTAGCTCTGGGGCCAACGTCCTGACTTTC
TRBV4-3	many	17	TRBJ1-1	NA	CASSHSPGTPWNTEAFF	TGCGCCAGCAGCCATTCCCCGGGGACACCTTGGAACACTGAAGCTTTCTTT
TRBV20-1	few	11	TRBJ2-7	NA	CSAPEAYEQYF	TGCAGTGCCCCGGAGGCCTACGAGCAGTACTTC
TRBV12-3/TRBV12-4	many	18	TRBJ2-1	NA	CASTPSPGRISGDNEQFF	TGTGCCAGCACCCCCTCACCGGGCAGGATAAGTGGGGATAATGAGCAGTTCTTC
TRBV28	NA	16	TRBJ2-7	TRBD2	CASSGAKLAGVYEQYF	TGTGCCAGCAGTGGGGCTAAACTAGCGGGTGTTTACGAGCAGTACTTC
TRBV15	few	14	TRBJ2-7	TRBD2	CATSKEAGSYEQYF	TGTGCCACCAGCAAGGAAGCGGGGTCCTACGAGCAGTACTTC
TRBV11-2	NA	18	TRBJ2-3	NA	CASSLSAGWDFSTDTQYF	TGTGCCAGCAGCTTATCAGCTGGCTGGGACTTCAGCACAGATACGCAGTATTTT
TRBV9	few	14	TRBJ1-5	NA	CASSPRGGRQPQHF	TGTGCCAGCAGCCCAAGGGGTGGGAGGCAGCCCCAGCATTTT